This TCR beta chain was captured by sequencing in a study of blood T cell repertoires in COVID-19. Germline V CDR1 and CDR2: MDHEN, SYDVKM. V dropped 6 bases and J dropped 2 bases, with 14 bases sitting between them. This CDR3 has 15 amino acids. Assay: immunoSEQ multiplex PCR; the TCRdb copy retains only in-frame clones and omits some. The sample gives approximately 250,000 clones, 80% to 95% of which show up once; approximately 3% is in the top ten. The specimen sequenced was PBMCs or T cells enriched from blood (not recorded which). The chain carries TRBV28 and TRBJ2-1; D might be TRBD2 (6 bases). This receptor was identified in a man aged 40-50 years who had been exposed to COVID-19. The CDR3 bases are TGTGCCAGCAGCCTGACTCGGGAGACCTACAATGAGCAGTTCTTC. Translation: CASSLTRETYNEQFF.